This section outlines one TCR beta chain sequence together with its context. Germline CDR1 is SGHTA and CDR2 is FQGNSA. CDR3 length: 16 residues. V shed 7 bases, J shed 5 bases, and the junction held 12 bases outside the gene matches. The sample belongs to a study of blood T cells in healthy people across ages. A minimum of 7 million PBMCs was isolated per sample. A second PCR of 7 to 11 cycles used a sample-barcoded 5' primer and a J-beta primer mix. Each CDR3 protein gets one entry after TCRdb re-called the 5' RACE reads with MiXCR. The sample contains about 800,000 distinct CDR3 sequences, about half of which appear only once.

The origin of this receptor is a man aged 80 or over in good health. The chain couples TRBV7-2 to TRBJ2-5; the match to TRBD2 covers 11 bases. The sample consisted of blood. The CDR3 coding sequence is TGTGCCAGCACCTTGGGGACTAGCGGCCTTCTCGAGACCCAGTACTTC. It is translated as CASTLGTSGLLETQYF.